The next 3 T cell receptor beta chains were all read from a single sample in a study of cytomegalovirus exposure and HLA in healthy donors. It was with 60 Vbeta and 13 Jbeta primers that the PCR ran. The repertoire was sequenced with immunoSEQ multiplex PCR; TCRdb's copy has only in-frame clones and lacks some. The table lists about 78,000 clones, approximately 72% of them singletons. The sequencing input was PBMCs. These receptors were taken from a woman aged 40 to 50 in good health and CMV-seropositive.

V gene TRBV5-1 combines with J gene TRBJ2-5; 8 bases map to TRBD1. Germline-derived CDR1 and CDR2 are SGHRS and YFSETQ. This CDR3 has 14 amino acids. V lost 3 bases to trimming and J lost 5 bases; unmatched junction nucleotides: 6. Written as DNA, the CDR3 is TGCGCCAGCAGCTGGACAGGGCGAATGGAGACCCAGTACTTC. Residues: CASSWTGRMETQYF.

This chain connects TRBV7-9 to TRBJ2-5; TRBD2 matches 9 bases. The CDR3 runs to 14 residues. Per germline, CDR1 SEHNR and CDR2 FQNEAQ (reference sequence). J was trimmed by 2 bases and V by 3 bases; bases with no gene match: 1. The CDR3 sequence is CASSFLAGQETQYF. Written as DNA, the CDR3 is TGTGCCAGCAGCTTCCTAGCGGGACAAGAGACCCAGTACTTC.

This clone was seen a few times. V gene TRBV5-4 combines with J gene TRBJ2-7; TRBD2 matches at 8 bases. CDR1 and CDR2 (germline): SGHNT, YYREEE (reference sequence). The CDR3 covers 16 residues. V lost 0 bases and J lost 0; bases outside the gene matches: 5. In DNA, the CDR3 is TGTGCCAGCAGCTTGGCCGGCGGGGGGCTCTCCTACGAGCAGTACTTC. As protein: CASSLAGGGLSYEQYF.